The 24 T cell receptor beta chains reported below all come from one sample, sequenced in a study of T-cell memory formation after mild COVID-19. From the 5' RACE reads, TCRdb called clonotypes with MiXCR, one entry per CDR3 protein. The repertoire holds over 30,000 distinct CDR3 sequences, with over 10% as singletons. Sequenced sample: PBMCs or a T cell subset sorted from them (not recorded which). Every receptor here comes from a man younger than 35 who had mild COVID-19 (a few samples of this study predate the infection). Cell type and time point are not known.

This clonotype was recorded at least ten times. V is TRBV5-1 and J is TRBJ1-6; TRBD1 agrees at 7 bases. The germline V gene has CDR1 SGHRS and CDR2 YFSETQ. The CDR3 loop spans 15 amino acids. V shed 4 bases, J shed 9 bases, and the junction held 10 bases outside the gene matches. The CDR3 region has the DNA TGCGCCAGCAGCAATTCGCCGGGACAGTCTTCACCCCTCCACTTT. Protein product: CASSNSPGQSSPLHF.

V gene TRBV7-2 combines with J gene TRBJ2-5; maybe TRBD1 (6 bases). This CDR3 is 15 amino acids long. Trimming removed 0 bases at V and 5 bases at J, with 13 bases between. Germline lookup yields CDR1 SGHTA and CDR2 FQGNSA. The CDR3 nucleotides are TGTGCCAGCAGCTTAGCCTACAGGGTGGTGGAGACCCAGTACTTC. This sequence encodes CASSLAYRVVETQYF.

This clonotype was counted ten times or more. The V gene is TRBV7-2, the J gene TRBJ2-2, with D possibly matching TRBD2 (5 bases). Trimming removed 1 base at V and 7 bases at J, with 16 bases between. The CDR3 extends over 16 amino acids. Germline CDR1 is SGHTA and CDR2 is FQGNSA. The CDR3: CASSLERVENGGELFF. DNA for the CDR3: TGTGCCAGCAGCTTAGAGAGGGTAGAAAACGGCGGGGAGCTGTTTTTT. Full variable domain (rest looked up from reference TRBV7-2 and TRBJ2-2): GAGVSQSPSNKVTEKGKDVELRCDPISGHTALYWYRQSLGQGLEFLIYFQGNSAPDKSGLPSDRFSAERTGGSVSTLTIQRTQQEDSAVYLCASSLERVENGGELFFGEGSRLTVL.

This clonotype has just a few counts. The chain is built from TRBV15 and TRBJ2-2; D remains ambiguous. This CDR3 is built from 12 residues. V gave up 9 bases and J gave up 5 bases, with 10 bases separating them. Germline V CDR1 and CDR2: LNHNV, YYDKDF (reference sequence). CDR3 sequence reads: CATSSRTGELFF. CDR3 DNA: TGTGCCACGTCCTCTCGGACCGGGGAGCTGTTTTTT.

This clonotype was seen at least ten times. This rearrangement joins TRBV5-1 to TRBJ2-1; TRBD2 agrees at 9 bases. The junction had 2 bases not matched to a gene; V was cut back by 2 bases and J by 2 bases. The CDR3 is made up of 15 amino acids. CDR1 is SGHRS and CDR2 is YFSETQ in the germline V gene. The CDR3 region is CASSLAGGAYNEQFF. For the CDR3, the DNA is TGCGCCAGCAGCTTAGCGGGGGGCGCCTACAATGAGCAGTTCTTC.

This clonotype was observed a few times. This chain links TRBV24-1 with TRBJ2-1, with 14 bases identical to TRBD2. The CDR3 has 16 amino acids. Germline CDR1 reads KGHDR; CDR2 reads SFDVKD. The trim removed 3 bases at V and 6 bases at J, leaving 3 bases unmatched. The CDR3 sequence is CATSDPGTSGGNEQFF. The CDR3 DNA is TGTGCCACCAGTGATCCCGGGACTAGCGGGGGCAATGAGCAGTTCTTC.

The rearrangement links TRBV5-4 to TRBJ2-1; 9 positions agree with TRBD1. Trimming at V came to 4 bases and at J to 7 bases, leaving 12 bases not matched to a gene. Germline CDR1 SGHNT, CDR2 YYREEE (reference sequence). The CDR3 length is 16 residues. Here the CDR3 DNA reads TGTGCCAGCAGCCCCCCAGGACAGGGGCGTCTAAATGAGCAGTTCTTC. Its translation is CASSPPGQGRLNEQFF.

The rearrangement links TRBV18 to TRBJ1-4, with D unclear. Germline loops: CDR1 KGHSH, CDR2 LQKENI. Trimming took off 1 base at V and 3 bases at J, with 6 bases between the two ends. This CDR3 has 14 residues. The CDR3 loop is CASSPLRPNEKLFF. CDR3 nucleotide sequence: TGTGCCAGCTCACCACTACGGCCTAATGAAAAACTGTTTTTT.

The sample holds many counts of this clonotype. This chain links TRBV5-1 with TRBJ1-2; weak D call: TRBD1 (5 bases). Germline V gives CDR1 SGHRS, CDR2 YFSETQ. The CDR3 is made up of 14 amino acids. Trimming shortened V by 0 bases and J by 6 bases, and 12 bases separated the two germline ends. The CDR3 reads CASSLAVQGHGYTF. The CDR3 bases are TGCGCCAGCAGCTTGGCCGTGCAGGGCCATGGCTACACCTTC.

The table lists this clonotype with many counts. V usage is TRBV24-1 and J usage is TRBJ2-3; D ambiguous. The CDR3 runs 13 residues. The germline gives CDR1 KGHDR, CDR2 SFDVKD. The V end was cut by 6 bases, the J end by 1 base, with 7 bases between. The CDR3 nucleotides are TGTGCCACCAGTCAGGACGGCACAGATACGCAGTATTTT. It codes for CATSQDGTDTQYF.

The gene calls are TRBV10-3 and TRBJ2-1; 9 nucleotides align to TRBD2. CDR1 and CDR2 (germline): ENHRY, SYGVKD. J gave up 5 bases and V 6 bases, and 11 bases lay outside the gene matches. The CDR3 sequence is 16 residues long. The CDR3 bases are TGTGCCATCAGGGTTGGGGGACTAGCCCAGCACAATGAGCAGTTCTTC. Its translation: CAIRVGGLAQHNEQFF.

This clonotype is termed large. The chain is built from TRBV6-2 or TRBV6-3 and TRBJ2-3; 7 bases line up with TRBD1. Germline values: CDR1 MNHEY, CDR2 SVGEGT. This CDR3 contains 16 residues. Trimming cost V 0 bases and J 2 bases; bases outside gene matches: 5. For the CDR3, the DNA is TGTGCCAGCAGTTACTCGATGGACAGGCACACAGATACGCAGTATTTT. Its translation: CASSYSMDRHTDTQYF.

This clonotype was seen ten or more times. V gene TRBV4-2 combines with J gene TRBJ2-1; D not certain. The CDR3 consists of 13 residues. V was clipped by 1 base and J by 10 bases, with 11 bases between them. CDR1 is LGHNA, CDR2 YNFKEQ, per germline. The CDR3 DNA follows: TGTGCCAGCAGCCAAGGAACACTTGGAGAGCAGTTCTTC. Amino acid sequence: CASSQGTLGEQFF.

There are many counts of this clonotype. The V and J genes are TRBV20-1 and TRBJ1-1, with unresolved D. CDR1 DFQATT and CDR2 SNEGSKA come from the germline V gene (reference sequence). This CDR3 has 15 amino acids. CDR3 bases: TGCAGGGGCTACCAAAACCAGGTTCTTCATATTGAAGCTTTCTTT. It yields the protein CRGYQNQVLHIEAFF.

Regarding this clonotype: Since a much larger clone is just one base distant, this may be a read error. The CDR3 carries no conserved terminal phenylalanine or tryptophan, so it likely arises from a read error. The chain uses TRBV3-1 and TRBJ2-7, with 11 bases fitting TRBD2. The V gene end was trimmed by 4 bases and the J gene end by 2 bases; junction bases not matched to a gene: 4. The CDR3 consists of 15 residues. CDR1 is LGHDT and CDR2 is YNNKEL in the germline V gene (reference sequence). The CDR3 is CASSRGTSGPYEQYY. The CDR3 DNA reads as TGTGCCAGCAGCCGAGGGACTAGCGGACCCTACGAGCAGTACTAC.

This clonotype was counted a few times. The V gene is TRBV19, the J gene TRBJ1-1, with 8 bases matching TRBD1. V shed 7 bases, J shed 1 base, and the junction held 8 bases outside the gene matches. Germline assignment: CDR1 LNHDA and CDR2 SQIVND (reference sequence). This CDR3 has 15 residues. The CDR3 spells CASNDRGFKNTEAFF. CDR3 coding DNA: TGTGCCAGTAACGACAGGGGTTTTAAGAACACTGAAGCTTTCTTT.

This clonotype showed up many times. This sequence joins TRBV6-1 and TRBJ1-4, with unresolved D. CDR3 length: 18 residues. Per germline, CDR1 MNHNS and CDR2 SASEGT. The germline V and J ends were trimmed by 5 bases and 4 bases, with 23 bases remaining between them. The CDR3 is CASSWDFRSSAFNEKLFF. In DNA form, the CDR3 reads TGTGCCAGCAGTTGGGATTTTCGTTCGTCCGCCTTTAATGAAAAACTGTTTTTT.

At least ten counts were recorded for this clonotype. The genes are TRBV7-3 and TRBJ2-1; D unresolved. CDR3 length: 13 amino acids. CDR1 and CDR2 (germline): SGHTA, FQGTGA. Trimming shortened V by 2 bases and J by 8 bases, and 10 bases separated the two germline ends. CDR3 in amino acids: CASSLGFRDEQFF. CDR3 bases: TGTGCCAGCAGCTTAGGGTTTCGCGATGAGCAGTTCTTC.

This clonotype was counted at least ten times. The CDR3, as DNA: TGTGCCATCAGTCCGACAGGGGGGACAGATACGCAGTATTTT. Amino acid sequence: CAISPTGGTDTQYF. This chain joins TRBV10-3 and TRBJ2-3; 9 positions agree with TRBD1. This CDR3 is 14 amino acids long. Trimming removed 5 bases from V and 3 bases from J; junction bases left unmatched: 3. Germline V gives CDR1 ENHRY, CDR2 SYGVKD.

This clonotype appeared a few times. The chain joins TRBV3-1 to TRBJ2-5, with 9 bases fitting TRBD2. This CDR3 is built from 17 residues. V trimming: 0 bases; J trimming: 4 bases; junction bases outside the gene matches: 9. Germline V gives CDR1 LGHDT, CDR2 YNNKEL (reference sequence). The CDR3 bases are TGTGCCAGCAGCCAAGAGGGGGGACTAGCCGGACCAGAGACCCAGTACTTC. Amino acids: CASSQEGGLAGPETQYF.

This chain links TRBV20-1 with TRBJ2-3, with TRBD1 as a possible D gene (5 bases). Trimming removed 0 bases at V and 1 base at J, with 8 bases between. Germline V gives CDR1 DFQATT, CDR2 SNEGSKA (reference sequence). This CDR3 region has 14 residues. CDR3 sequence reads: CSARDTGRTDTQYF. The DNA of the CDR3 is TGCAGTGCTAGAGACACAGGTCGCACAGATACGCAGTATTTT.

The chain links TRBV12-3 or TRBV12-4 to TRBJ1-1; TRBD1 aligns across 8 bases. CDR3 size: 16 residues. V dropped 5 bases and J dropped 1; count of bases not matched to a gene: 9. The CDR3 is CASSALGTGKNTEAFF. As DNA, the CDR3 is TGTGCCAGCAGTGCACTAGGGACAGGCAAGAACACTGAAGCTTTCTTT.

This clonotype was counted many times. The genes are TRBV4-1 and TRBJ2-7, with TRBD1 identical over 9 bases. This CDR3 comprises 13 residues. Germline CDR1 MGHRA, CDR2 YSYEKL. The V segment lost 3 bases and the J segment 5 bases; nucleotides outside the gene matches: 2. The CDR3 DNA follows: TGCGCCAGCAGCCAGAGACAGGGGGACGAGCAGTACGTC. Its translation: CASSQRQGDEQYV.

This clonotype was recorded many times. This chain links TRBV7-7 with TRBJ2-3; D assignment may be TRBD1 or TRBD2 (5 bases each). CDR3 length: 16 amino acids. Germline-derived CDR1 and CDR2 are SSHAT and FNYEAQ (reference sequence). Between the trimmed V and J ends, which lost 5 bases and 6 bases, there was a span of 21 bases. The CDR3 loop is CASSPQLDSSGDTQYF. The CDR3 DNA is TGTGCCAGCAGCCCGCAACTAGACAGCTCAGGGGATACGCAGTATTTT.